This T cell receptor (beta chain) was profiled in a study of shared clonotypes between healthy human individuals. The germline CDR1 and CDR2 sequences are SGHRS and YFSETQ. This CDR3 has 14 amino acids. The germline V and J ends were trimmed by 1 base and 2 bases, with 10 bases remaining between them. Only Caucasian adults living in Nashville, Tennessee made up the donor group. Unsorted samples, those not sorted, used some 89 million PBMCs for genomic DNA. At a deep level, the assay was run. The authors sequenced unsorted PBMC DNA on ten immunoSEQ deep assay plates. Sequencing used immunoSEQ multiplex PCR; TCRdb keeps in-frame clones, though not all of them. Among about 490,000 clones, around 80% were seen once, and the ten largest hold 9.5% to 15%.

This sequence joins TRBV5-1 and TRBJ2-7; TRBD2 is a possible D gene (6 bases). The sequenced sample consisted of PBMCs. This TCR was sampled from a woman in her thirties or forties in good health. Some clones in this sample may be carry-over from other donors' samples. DNA for the CDR3: TGCGCCAGCAGCTTGACAGCGGGCACCTACGAGCAGTACTTC. It codes for CASSLTAGTYEQYF.